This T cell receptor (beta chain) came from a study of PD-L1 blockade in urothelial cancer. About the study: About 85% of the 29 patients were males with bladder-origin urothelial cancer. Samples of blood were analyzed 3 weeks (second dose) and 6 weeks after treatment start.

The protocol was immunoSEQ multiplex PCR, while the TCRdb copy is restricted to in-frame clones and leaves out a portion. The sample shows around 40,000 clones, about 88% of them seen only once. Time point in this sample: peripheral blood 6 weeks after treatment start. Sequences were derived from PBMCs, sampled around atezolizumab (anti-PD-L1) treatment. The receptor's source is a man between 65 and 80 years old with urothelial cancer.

CDR3: CASSSLQGYFLEQYF. CDR3 nucleotide sequence: TGTGCCAGCAGCTCCCTCCAGGGGTACTTCTTGGAGCAGTACTTC. The V gene is TRBV11-2, the J gene TRBJ2-7; maybe TRBD1 (6 bases). The CDR3 consists of 15 residues. V lost 4 bases to trimming and J lost 7 bases, with 20 bases between them. In germline, CDR1 is SGHAT, CDR2 FQNNGV.